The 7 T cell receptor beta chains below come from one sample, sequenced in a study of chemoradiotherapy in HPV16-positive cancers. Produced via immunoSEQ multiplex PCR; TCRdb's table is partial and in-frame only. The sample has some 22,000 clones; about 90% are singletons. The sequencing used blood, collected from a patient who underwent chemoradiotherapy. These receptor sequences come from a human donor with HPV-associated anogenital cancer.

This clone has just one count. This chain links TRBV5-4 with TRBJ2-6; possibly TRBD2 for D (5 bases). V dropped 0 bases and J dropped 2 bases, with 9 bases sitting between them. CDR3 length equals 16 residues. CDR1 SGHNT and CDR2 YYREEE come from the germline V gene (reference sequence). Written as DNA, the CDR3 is TGTGCCAGCAGCTTGGGGCGTAGCGCTGGGGCCAACGTCCTGACTTTC. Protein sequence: CASSLGRSAGANVLTF.

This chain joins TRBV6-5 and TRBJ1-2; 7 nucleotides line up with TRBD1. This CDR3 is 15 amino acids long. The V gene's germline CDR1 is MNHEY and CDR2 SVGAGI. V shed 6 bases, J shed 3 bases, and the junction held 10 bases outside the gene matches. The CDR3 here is CASRPPGGRDYGYTF. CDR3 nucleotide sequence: TGTGCCAGCAGGCCCCCAGGGGGGAGGGACTATGGCTACACCTTC.

The CDR3 nucleotides are TGCGCCGGCAAACCGGGGTCACCCCTCCACTTT. Its protein is CAGKPGSPLHF. The V call is TRBV10-1, the J call TRBJ1-6; the D is unclear. This CDR3 has 11 residues. The germline V gene has CDR1 WNHNN and CDR2 SYGVQD (reference sequence). The V end was cut by 11 bases, the J end by 10 bases, with 12 bases between.

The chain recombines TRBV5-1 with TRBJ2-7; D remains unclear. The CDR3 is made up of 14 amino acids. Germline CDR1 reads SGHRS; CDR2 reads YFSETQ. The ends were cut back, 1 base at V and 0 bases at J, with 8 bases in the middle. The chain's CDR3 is CASSLSGNSYEQYF. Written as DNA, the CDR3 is TGCGCCAGCAGCTTGAGTGGCAACTCCTACGAGCAGTACTTC.

CDR3 residues: CASSEGTSGDTQYF. In DNA form, the CDR3 reads TGCGCCAGCAGCGAAGGTACATCTGGGGATACGCAGTATTTT. The V call is TRBV4-1, the J call TRBJ2-3; unclear D gene. V was pared by 5 bases and J by 6 bases, with 15 bases between. The CDR3 totals 14 residues. Germline CDR1 is MGHRA and CDR2 is YSYEKL.

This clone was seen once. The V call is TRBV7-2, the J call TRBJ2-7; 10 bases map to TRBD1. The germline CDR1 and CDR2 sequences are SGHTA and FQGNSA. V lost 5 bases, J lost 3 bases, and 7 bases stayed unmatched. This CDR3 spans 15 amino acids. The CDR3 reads CASSPRRTGGYEQYF. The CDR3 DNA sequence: TGTGCCAGCAGCCCTAGGCGGACAGGGGGCTACGAGCAGTACTTC.

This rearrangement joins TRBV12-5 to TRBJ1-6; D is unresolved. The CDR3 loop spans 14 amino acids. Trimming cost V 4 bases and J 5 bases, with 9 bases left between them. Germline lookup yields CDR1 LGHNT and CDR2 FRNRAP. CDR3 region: CASGYARHNSPLHF. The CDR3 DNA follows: TGTGCTAGTGGTTACGCGAGGCATAATTCACCCCTCCACTTT.